This T cell receptor beta chain was found in a study of T cell changes during pregnancy in multiple sclerosis. The CDR3 sequence is 15 residues long. Trimming removed 5 bases from V and 6 bases from J, with 19 bases in between. Germline V gene lookup returns CDR1 LNHDA and CDR2 SQIVND (reference sequence). Data came from immunoSEQ multiplex PCR; TCRdb stores just in-frame clones and leaves some out. The data contain around 56,000 clones, roughly nine tenths of them seen just once; the ten biggest clones take up 0.38%. The sequences come from CD4+ T cells from peripheral blood mononuclear cells, collected in the third trimester of pregnancy. The V call is TRBV19, the J call TRBJ1-2, with D possibly being TRBD1 (6 bases). This clonotype was obtained from a female donor with multiple sclerosis, enrolled in a pregnancy study. CDR3 sequence: CASSARWAGANGYTF. The CDR3 DNA is TGTGCCAGTAGTGCCCGGTGGGCGGGGGCGAATGGCTACACCTTC.